The entry below describes one TCR beta chain. Using immunoSEQ multiplex PCR, the repertoire was profiled, and TCRdb retains in-frame clones only, with some absent. The profile shows more than 95,000 clones, approximately 93% of them singletons. This sample is part of a study of T cell changes during pregnancy in multiple sclerosis. Sequences were derived from peripheral blood, sampled after pregnancy. This TCR was recovered from a female donor with multiple sclerosis, enrolled in a pregnancy study.

CDR3 amino acids: CAWTAGPFLSNQPQHF. Written as DNA, the CDR3 is TGTGCCTGGACCGCGGGCCCTTTTCTTAGCAATCAGCCCCAGCATTTT. The chain uses TRBV30 and TRBJ1-5; D gene unclear. V was trimmed by 4 bases and J by 0 bases, leaving 16 bases between them. Germline CDR1 is GTSNPN and CDR2 is SVGIG (reference sequence). CDR3 length: 16 amino acids.